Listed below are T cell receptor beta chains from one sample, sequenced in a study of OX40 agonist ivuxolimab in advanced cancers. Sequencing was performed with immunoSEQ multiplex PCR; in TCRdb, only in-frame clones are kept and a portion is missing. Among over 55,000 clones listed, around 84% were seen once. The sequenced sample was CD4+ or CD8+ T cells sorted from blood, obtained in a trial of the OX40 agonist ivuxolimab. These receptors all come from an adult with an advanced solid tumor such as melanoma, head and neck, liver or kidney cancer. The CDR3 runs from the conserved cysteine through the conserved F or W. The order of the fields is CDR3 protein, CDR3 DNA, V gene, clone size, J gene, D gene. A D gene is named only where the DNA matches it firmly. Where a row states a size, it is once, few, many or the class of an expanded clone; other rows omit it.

CASSHTTGGLSYEQYF TGTGCCAGCAGCCACACGACAGGGGGCCTCTCCTACGAGCAGTACTTC TRBV5-4 few TRBJ2-7 TRBD1
CASSDLGQGVGYTF TGTGCCAGCAGTGACTTGGGACAGGGAGTTGGCTACACCTTC TRBV25-1 - TRBJ1-2 TRBD1
CATWDSTNYGYTF TGTGCCACTTGGGACAGTACTAACTATGGCTACACCTTC TRBV2 - TRBJ1-2 TRBD1
CASSPMRTDTQYF TGTGCCAGCAGCCCTATGAGAACAGATACGCAGTATTTT TRBV7-8 - TRBJ2-3 -
CASSVEAQGVGNLNTEAFF TGTGCCAGCAGCGTAGAAGCGCAAGGGGTCGGCAACCTGAACACTGAAGCTTTCTTT TRBV9 - TRBJ1-1 -
CASSSGQKAYEQYF TGTGCCAGCAGCTCGGGACAGAAGGCCTACGAGCAGTACTTC TRBV11-3 - TRBJ2-7 TRBD1
CASSADRVGPYNEQFF TGTGCCAGCAGTGCGGACAGGGTGGGTCCCTACAATGAGCAGTTCTTC TRBV6-6 - TRBJ2-1 TRBD1
CASSLAAGQPYEQYF TGCGCCAGCAGCTTGGCGGCGGGCCAACCCTACGAGCAGTACTTC TRBV5-1 - TRBJ2-7 -
CASSPRVVPYNEQFF TGTGCCAGCAGCCCCCGCGTGGTTCCGTACAATGAGCAGTTCTTC TRBV7-3 - TRBJ2-1 -
CASSTASGGAFYEQYF TGTGCCAGTAGTACCGCTTCGGGGGGGGCTTTCTACGAGCAGTACTTC TRBV19 - TRBJ2-7 TRBD2
CASSIDKNYGYTF TGTGCCAGTAGTATAGATAAAAACTATGGCTACACCTTC TRBV19 once TRBJ1-2 -
CASSHRGPGQGDEKLFF TGTGCCAGCAGCCATAGAGGCCCGGGACAGGGGGATGAAAAACTGTTTTTT TRBV7-9 - TRBJ1-4 TRBD1
CASSQWWTGGNEKLFF TGCGCCAGCAGCCAATGGTGGACAGGGGGCAATGAAAAACTGTTTTTT TRBV4-1 - TRBJ1-4 TRBD1
CASSLGRAAFF TGTGCCAGCAGCCTTGGGAGAGCAGCTTTCTTT TRBV7-6 - TRBJ1-1 -
CASSPAGRTDNEQFF TGTGCCAGCAGTCCAGCGGGGCGAACAGATAATGAGCAGTTCTTC TRBV7-9 - TRBJ2-1 TRBD2
CSVEDRRGGTGNTIYF TGCAGCGTTGAAGATCGGCGGGGGGGCACTGGAAACACCATATATTTT TRBV29-1 - TRBJ1-3 -
CASSEMGAYGNTIYF TGTGCCAGCAGCGAAATGGGGGCGTATGGAAACACCATATATTTT TRBV9 once TRBJ1-3 -
CASSLYTNSPLHF TGTGCCAGCAGCTTATACACGAATTCACCCCTCCACTTT TRBV7-2 - TRBJ1-6 -
CASSRTDNFEAFF TGTGCCAGCAGTCGGACGGATAACTTTGAAGCTTTCTTT TRBV6-1 - TRBJ1-1 -
CSAAGTGNSYGYTF TGCAGCGCCGCAGGGACAGGGAACTCTTATGGCTACACCTTC TRBV29-1 few TRBJ1-2 TRBD1
CASNVGPNTGELFF TGTGCCAGCAACGTGGGGCCGAACACCGGGGAGCTGTTTTTT TRBV6-5 few TRBJ2-2 -
CASSLVQGEPQHF TGCGCCAGCAGCTTGGTCCAGGGTGAGCCCCAGCATTTT TRBV5-1 - TRBJ1-5 -
CASRGTGGNQPQHF TGTGCCAGCAGAGGGACAGGGGGCAATCAGCCCCAGCATTTT TRBV6-6 - TRBJ1-5 TRBD1
CASSERGGGVNSPLHF TGTGCCAGCAGTGAAAGGGGGGGCGGCGTTAATTCACCCCTCCACTTT TRBV2 - TRBJ1-6 -
CASSGPAGGLLNYGYTF TGTGCCAGCAGCGGCCCGGCAGGGGGCCTCCTAAACTATGGCTACACCTTC TRBV7-9 few TRBJ1-2 TRBD1
CASRQGENTEAFF TGTGCCAGCCGTCAGGGGGAGAACACTGAAGCTTTCTTT TRBV18 - TRBJ1-1 TRBD1
CASSHGVGRNTGELFF TGTGCCAGCAGTCACGGAGTCGGCAGAAACACCGGGGAGCTGTTTTTT TRBV6-4 - TRBJ2-2 -
CAISNRENTEAFF TGTGCCATCAGCAACAGGGAAAACACTGAAGCTTTCTTT TRBV10-3 - TRBJ1-1 -
CASSLAGKRAGLQETQYF TGCGCCAGCAGCTTGGCCGGGAAAAGGGCCGGCCTTCAAGAGACCCAGTACTTC TRBV5-1 - TRBJ2-5 -
CASSEARRGTGYTF TGTGCCAGCAGTGAAGCTAGAAGGGGAACGGGCTACACCTTC TRBV2 - TRBJ1-2 -
CASSLGSTTYEQYF TGTGCCAGCAGTCTCGGGTCTACTACCTACGAGCAGTACTTC TRBV6-5 once TRBJ2-7 -
CASSLAGSGANVLTF TGTGCCAGCAGCTTAGCTGGTTCTGGGGCCAACGTCCTGACTTTC TRBV11-2 - TRBJ2-6 -
CASSVALGDEQFF TGTGCCAGCAGCGTAGCACTAGGGGATGAGCAGTTCTTC TRBV9 - TRBJ2-1 -